This T cell receptor beta chain is drawn from a study of blood T cells in healthy people across ages. Study outcomes and limitations: When set beside aged donors, long-lived donors presented more naive CD4+ cells and higher diversity.

PCR was performed a second time for about 7 to 11 cycles using a sample-barcoded 5' primer and a J-beta primer mix. TCRdb independently ran MiXCR on the 5' RACE reads; one entry per CDR3 protein. Of about 1,000,000 distinct CDR3 sequences in the sample, under 55% are singletons; the top ten hold about 19%. V trimming: 1 base; J trimming: 9 bases; junction bases outside the gene matches: 12. The germline gives CDR1 LNHDA, CDR2 SQIVND (reference sequence). The CDR3 contains 16 residues. Comment on this clonotype: Antigen specificity is unknown.

The study recruited healthy Caucasian donors from Russia who were aged about 6 to 100. In each sample, at least 6 million PBMCs were isolated. The sequenced material came from blood. The clonotype originates from an older woman in good health. The chain couples TRBV19 to TRBJ2-1; 7 bases fit TRBD1. CDR3 nucleotides: TGTGCCAGTAGTATAGGTGGACTTTCCTCAGGGGGTGAGCAGTTCTTC. Amino acid sequence: CASSIGGLSSGGEQFF.